This TCR beta chain is drawn from a study of cytomegalovirus exposure and HLA in healthy donors. In the study overall: Unique TCRs from HLA-typed donors, 85 million to 100 million of them, were held in an early data release.

Amplification used 60 Vbeta primers and 13 Jbeta primers. The protocol was immunoSEQ multiplex PCR, while the TCRdb copy is restricted to in-frame clones and leaves out a portion. The data show some 140,000 clones, more than 60% seen once. This CDR3 has 18 residues. V lost 1 base and J lost 2, with 15 bases in between. Germline values: CDR1 LNHNV, CDR2 YYDKDF (reference sequence). Healthy bone marrow donors made up the donors. The donors, nominally healthy at sampling, likely had unrecorded immune exposures. Sequenced: PBMCs. The receptor comes from a woman aged 50 to 65 in good health and CMV-seropositive. This chain links TRBV15 with TRBJ2-6; D is unclear. The CDR3 region has the DNA TGTGCCACCAGCAGAGCCCTACCGGGTATAGCTGGGGCCAACGTCCTGACTTTC. As protein: CATSRALPGIAGANVLTF.